The present T cell receptor (beta chain) was sequenced within a study of T cells after yellow fever vaccination. TCRdb re-derived calls from the 5' RACE reads in MiXCR, one entry per CDR3 protein. The sample carries more than 300,000 distinct CDR3 sequences, around 11% recorded once. This receptor was obtained from a young man who received the YFV17D yellow fever vaccine. The material sequenced was CD4+ T cells sorted from PBMCs, taken 45 days after the yellow fever booster vaccination.

CDR3 nucleotide sequence: TGCAGTGCCCGGACTGCGGTCCACACAGATACGCAGTATTTT. Its translation is CSARTAVHTDTQYF. The chain joins TRBV20-1 to TRBJ2-3, with a weak D call TRBD2 (5 bases). V lost 6 bases and J 2 bases, leaving 15 bases between the germline ends. There are 14 residues in the CDR3. Germline-derived CDR1 and CDR2 are DFQATT and SNEGSKA (reference sequence).